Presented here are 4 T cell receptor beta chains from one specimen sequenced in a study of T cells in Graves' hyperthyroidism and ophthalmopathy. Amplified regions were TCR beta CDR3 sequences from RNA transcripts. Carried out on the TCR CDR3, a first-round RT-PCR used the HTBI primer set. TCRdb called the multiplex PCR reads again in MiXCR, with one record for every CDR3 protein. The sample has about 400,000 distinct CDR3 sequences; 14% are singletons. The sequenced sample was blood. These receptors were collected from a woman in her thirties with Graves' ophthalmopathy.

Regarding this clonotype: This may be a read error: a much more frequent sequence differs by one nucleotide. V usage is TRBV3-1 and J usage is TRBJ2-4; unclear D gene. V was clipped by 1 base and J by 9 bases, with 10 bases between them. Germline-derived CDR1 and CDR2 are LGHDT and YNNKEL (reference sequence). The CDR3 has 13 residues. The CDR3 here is CASSQGVLGIQYF. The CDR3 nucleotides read TGTGCCAGCAGCCAAGGGGTATTGGGCATTCAGTACTTC.

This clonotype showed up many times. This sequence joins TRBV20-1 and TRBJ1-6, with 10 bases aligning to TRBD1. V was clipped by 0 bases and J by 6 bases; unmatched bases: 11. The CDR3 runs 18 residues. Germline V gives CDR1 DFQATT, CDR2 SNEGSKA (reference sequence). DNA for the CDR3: TGCAGTGCTAGAGAGGATGACAGGGGGCGCGACAGTAATTCACCCCTCCACTTT. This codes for CSAREDDRGRDSNSPLHF.

The CDR3, as DNA: TGTGCCACCAGCAAATCCTCTTCGCGGGGGGGCCATGAGCAGTTCTTC. Translating gives CATSKSSSRGGHEQFF. The J gene is TRBJ2-1, the V gene TRBV15; 9 bases are shared with TRBD2. CDR1 and CDR2 from the germline V gene are LNHNV and YYDKDF (reference sequence). The trim removed 4 bases at V and 8 bases at J, leaving 12 bases unmatched. The CDR3 spans 16 residues.

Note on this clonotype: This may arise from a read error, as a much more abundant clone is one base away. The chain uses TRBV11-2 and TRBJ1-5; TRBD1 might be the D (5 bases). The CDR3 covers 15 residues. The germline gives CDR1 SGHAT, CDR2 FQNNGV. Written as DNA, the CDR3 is TGTGCCAGCAGCGACGGGACGGTAAGCAGTCAGCCCCAGCATTTT. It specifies CASSDGTVSSQPQHF.